The 14 T cell receptor beta chains in this list originate from one sample, sequenced in a study of control samples from healthy donors and cancer patients. Clones were read by immunoSEQ multiplex PCR, and TCRdb kept only the in-frame ones, dropping some. The sample holds about 60,000 clones; nearly 90% are singletons and the top ten take 3.5% to 4%. Source material: blood. Receptors were obtained from a man in his fifties or sixties in good health.

V usage is TRBV5-8 and J usage is TRBJ2-3, with 10 bases fitting TRBD1. The CDR3 spans 17 residues. V shed 0 bases and J 3 bases; nucleotides not matched to a gene: 7. Per germline, CDR1 SGHTS and CDR2 YDEGEE. CDR3 in amino acids: CASSLGETGGRTDTQYF. The CDR3 nucleotides read TGTGCCAGCAGCTTGGGTGAGACAGGGGGCAGGACAGATACGCAGTATTTT.

This chain links TRBV6-5 with TRBJ2-7; 7 bases agree with TRBD1. J gave up 2 bases and V 10 bases, and 11 bases lay outside the gene matches. The CDR3 is 14 residues long. CDR1 and CDR2 (germline): MNHEY, SVGAGI. CDR3 protein: CATLTGRTTYEQYF. The CDR3 DNA reads TGTGCCACCCTGACAGGGCGTACCACCTACGAGCAGTACTTC.

This sequence joins TRBV6-2 or TRBV6-3 and TRBJ1-5, with TRBD1 matching 8 bases. The CDR3 extends over 17 amino acids. From germline, CDR1 is MNHEY and CDR2 SVGEGT. J was trimmed by 2 bases and V by 2 bases; bases with no gene match: 8. This chain's CDR3 is CASSYGSRGQGNQPQHF. The DNA for the CDR3 is TGTGCCAGCAGTTACGGTTCCAGGGGGCAGGGCAATCAGCCCCAGCATTTT.

The chain is built from TRBV27 and TRBJ1-6; D gene unclear. Trimming left V 5 bases short and J 5 bases short, with 13 bases between. Germline V gene sequence: CDR1 MNHEY, CDR2 SMNVEV (reference sequence). This CDR3 region has 15 residues. CDR3 nucleotide sequence: TGTGCCAGCAGTCCAGTCGCTGCAAATAATTCACCCCTCCACTTT. Its translation is CASSPVAANNSPLHF.

The chain combines TRBV6-5 with TRBJ1-1; tentatively, D is TRBD1 (6 bases). Germline-derived CDR1 and CDR2 are MNHEY and SVGAGI. Trimming took 6 bases from V and 4 from J, leaving 15 bases between them. This CDR3 spans 14 amino acids. Here the CDR3 reads CASSTTQGGTEAFF. As DNA, the CDR3 is TGTGCCAGCAGCACCACTCAAGGGGGCACTGAAGCTTTCTTT.

V is TRBV9 and J is TRBJ2-7, with 9 bases lining up with TRBD2. The germline gives CDR1 SGDLS, CDR2 YYNGEE. The CDR3 is 15 amino acids. V lost 2 bases and J lost 1; bases outside the gene matches: 4. The CDR3 sequence is CASSVLAGPSYEQYF. The CDR3 DNA sequence: TGTGCCAGCAGCGTTCTAGCGGGGCCTTCCTACGAGCAGTACTTC.

This clone was seen just once. The J gene is TRBJ1-5, the V gene TRBV11-3, with 7 bases matching TRBD1. This CDR3 region has 14 residues. Looked up from germline, CDR1 is SGHNT and CDR2 is YENEEA. V lost 6 bases and J lost 3; bases outside the gene matches: 5. CDR3 coding DNA: TGTGCCAGCAGGGTAACAGGGGACAATCAGCCCCAGCATTTT. Its translation: CASRVTGDNQPQHF.

The V call is TRBV3-1 (or the pseudogene TRBV3-2), the J call TRBJ1-6; D is uncertain. The CDR3 extends over 14 amino acids. Trimming took off 2 bases at V and 7 bases at J, with 9 bases between the two ends. Germline CDR1 and CDR2: LGHDT and YNNKEL (reference sequence). The CDR3 loop is CASSQNVGNSPLHF. The DNA of the CDR3 is TGTGCCAGCAGCCAAAACGTGGGGAATTCACCCCTCCACTTT.

V and J are TRBV4-1 and TRBJ2-7; the match to TRBD1 covers 9 bases. V shed 3 bases and J 4 bases; nucleotides not matched to a gene: 10. Germline V gene data show CDR1 as MGHRA and CDR2 as YSYEKL. CDR3 length: 16 residues. CDR3: CASSQDGTGNFYEQYF. The CDR3 DNA follows: TGCGCCAGCAGCCAGGACGGGACAGGGAACTTTTACGAGCAGTACTTC.

The chain combines TRBV28 with TRBJ1-1, with TRBD1 as a possible D gene (5 bases). The CDR3 is made up of 15 amino acids. The V and J ends lost 1 base and 0 bases respectively, with 9 bases between them. Germline V gene data show CDR1 as MDHEN and CDR2 as SYDVKM. The CDR3 DNA follows: TGTGCCAGCAGTTTATCCGGACACCTGAACACTGAAGCTTTCTTT. This gives the protein CASSLSGHLNTEAFF.

This clone was observed a single time. J is TRBJ2-1 and V is TRBV6-5; 9 nucleotides match TRBD2. The CDR3 consists of 16 residues. Germline V gives CDR1 MNHEY, CDR2 SVGAGI. J was trimmed by 0 bases and V by 2 bases; bases with no gene match: 2. CDR3 DNA: TGTGCCAGCAGTTACGGACTAGCGCGCTCCTACAATGAGCAGTTCTTC. Encoded protein: CASSYGLARSYNEQFF.

J is TRBJ1-1 and V is TRBV6-2 or TRBV6-3; no firm D call. CDR1 and CDR2 (germline): MNHEY, SVGEGT. Trimming stripped 1 base from V and 4 bases from J, with 7 bases between. The CDR3 covers 13 residues. This CDR3 reads CASSYLVGTEAFF. The CDR3 nucleotides are TGTGCCAGCAGTTACTTGGTGGGCACTGAAGCTTTCTTT.

V and J are TRBV10-3 and TRBJ2-1; 13 bases are shared with TRBD2. The CDR3 has 20 residues. J lost 0 bases, V lost 5 bases, and 13 bases had no gene match. Looked up from germline, CDR1 is ENHRY and CDR2 is SYGVKD. In DNA form, the CDR3 reads TGTGCCATCAGTCTCCAACTAGCGGGAGGGCCAGGGAGCTCCTACAATGAGCAGTTCTTC. Its translation is CAISLQLAGGPGSSYNEQFF.

This clone came up once. This chain uses TRBV5-6 with TRBJ2-2; TRBD2 aligns across 9 bases. Losses at the gene ends were 0 bases for V and 5 bases for J; bases not matched to a gene: 8. The CDR3 sequence is 17 residues long. Germline loops: CDR1 SGHDT, CDR2 YYEEEE. The CDR3 sequence: CASSLVTAGGLTGELFF. The CDR3 DNA follows: TGTGCCAGCAGCTTGGTCACGGCGGGAGGGTTGACCGGGGAGCTGTTTTTT.